The 25 T cell receptor beta chains reported below all come from one sample, sequenced in a study of blood T cells in healthy people across ages. Sample-barcoded 5' priming and a J-beta primer mix drove a second PCR of about 7 to 12 cycles. TCRdb analysed the 5' RACE reads with MiXCR anew, one entry per CDR3 protein. The sample shows 900,000 to 950,000 distinct CDR3 sequences, roughly 29% of them seen only once. Another study also made use of these data, one on T cells of mothers and their children.

The sequenced sample consisted of blood. The source is a woman aged 40 to 50 in good health.

This clonotype was counted only a few times. The chain is built from TRBV5-1 and TRBJ2-7; D may be TRBD1 or TRBD2 (5 bases each). Trimming stripped 6 bases from V and 5 bases from J, with 21 bases between. From germline, CDR1 is SGHRS and CDR2 YFSETQ. The CDR3 totals 15 residues. The DNA of the CDR3 is TGCGCCAGCACCACTTCCGGGACCCAAGGCCACGAGCAGTACTTC. It is translated as CASTTSGTQGHEQYF.

The chain has TRBV29-1 and TRBJ2-7, with 7 bases that match TRBD1. The CDR3 totals 14 residues. V lost 2 bases to trimming and J lost 3 bases; unmatched junction nucleotides: 7. Looked up from germline, CDR1 is SQVTM and CDR2 is ANQGSEA. Here the CDR3 reads CSVELRGKYYEQYF. DNA for the CDR3: TGCAGCGTTGAACTCAGGGGGAAGTACTACGAGCAGTACTTC.

This clonotype was detected ten times or more. In DNA form, the CDR3 reads TGTGCCAGCAGAACGACAGGGTCTGGGGCCAACGTCCTGACTTTC. It is translated as CASRTTGSGANVLTF. The rearrangement uses TRBV27 and TRBJ2-6, with TRBD1 matching over 7 bases. Germline V gene sequence: CDR1 MNHEY, CDR2 SMNVEV (reference sequence). The junction had 3 bases not matched to a gene; V was cut back by 6 bases and J by 1 base. The CDR3 is 15 residues long.

The J gene is TRBJ1-2, the V gene TRBV12-5; D is unclear. V lost 6 bases and J lost 4, with 12 bases in between. The CDR3 spans 13 residues. Germline loops: CDR1 LGHNT, CDR2 FRNRAP. CDR3 amino acids: CASGLWSIYGYTF. In DNA form, the CDR3 reads TGTGCTAGTGGACTCTGGAGTATCTATGGCTACACCTTC.

This clonotype turned up a few times. The CDR3 sequence is CSAAAGGAKNIQYF. In nucleotides, the CDR3 is TGCAGTGCTGCCGCGGGGGGCGCCAAAAACATTCAGTACTTC. The rearrangement links TRBV20-1 to TRBJ2-4; TRBD2 matches 8 bases. V was clipped by 5 bases and J by 1 base; unmatched bases: 4. The germline V gene encodes CDR1 DFQATT and CDR2 SNEGSKA (reference sequence). CDR3 length: 14 residues.

In nucleotides, the CDR3 is TGTGCCAGCAGGTCAAGGACAGTTTCGAGCTCCTACAATGAGCAGTTCTTC. Its protein product is CASRSRTVSSSYNEQFF. J is TRBJ2-1 and V is TRBV27; D perhaps matches TRBD1 (6 bases). The V and J ends lost 6 bases and 0 bases respectively, with 18 bases between them. Per the germline V gene, CDR1 is MNHEY and CDR2 is SMNVEV (reference sequence). This CDR3 has 17 amino acids.

This clonotype was counted many times. This chain uses TRBV7-9 with TRBJ2-3; D gene uncertain. The V and J ends lost 3 bases and 2 bases respectively, with 3 bases between them. CDR3 length: 12 amino acids. Germline V gives CDR1 SEHNR, CDR2 FQNEAQ (reference sequence). CDR3 DNA sequence: TGTGCCAGCAGCTTCCCCACAGATACGCAGTATTTT. It is translated as CASSFPTDTQYF.

This clonotype was observed a few times. This rearrangement joins TRBV7-9 to TRBJ1-6; 7 bases agree with TRBD1. Trimming removed 5 bases from V and 5 bases from J; junction bases left unmatched: 9. Germline CDR1 reads SEHNR; CDR2 reads FQNEAQ (reference sequence). This CDR3 is 16 amino acids long. The CDR3 loop is CASSPSGGGNNSPLHF. The CDR3 DNA reads TGTGCCAGCAGCCCTTCTGGAGGGGGCAATAATTCACCCCTCCACTTT.

In its sample, this clonotype was seen many times. In DNA, the CDR3 is TGTGCCAGCATCCTTGACGGGGTAAGAAACGAGCAGTACTTC. This gives the protein CASILDGVRNEQYF. This sequence joins TRBV28 and TRBJ2-7, with a weak D call TRBD2 (5 bases). The CDR3 extends over 14 amino acids. V was pared by 7 bases and J by 5 bases, with 18 bases between. The germline V gene has CDR1 MDHEN and CDR2 SYDVKM. Filled out from reference TRBV28 and TRBJ2-7, the complete variable domain reads DVKVTQSSRYLVKRTGEKVFLECVQDMDHENMFWYRQDPGLGLRLIYFSYDVKMKEKGDIPEGYSVSREKKERFSLILESASTNQTSMYLCASILDGVRNEQYFGPGTRLTVT.

This clonotype was detected a few times. The chain links TRBV7-3 to TRBJ2-1; D may be TRBD2 (7 bases). Germline CDR1 and CDR2: SGHTA and FQGTGA. The CDR3 has 17 residues. V was pared by 2 bases and J by 7 bases, with 21 bases between. The CDR3 loop is CASSLFSRGALTNEQFF. As DNA, the CDR3 is TGTGCCAGCAGCTTATTCTCTCGGGGGGCCCTAACAAATGAGCAGTTCTTC.

This clonotype was counted at least ten times. The chain employs TRBV7-2 and TRBJ1-6, with 8 bases lining up with TRBD1. The CDR3 is 14 residues long. From germline, CDR1 is SGHTA and CDR2 FQGNSA. Trimming at V came to 11 bases and at J to 10 bases, leaving 13 bases not matched to a gene. For the CDR3, the DNA is TGTGCCGTCCAGACTACAGGGGGGCAATCACCCCTCCACTTT. Protein: CAVQTTGGQSPLHF.

Comments on this clonotype: A far more abundant clone sits one base away, making this likely a read error. J is TRBJ2-7 and V is TRBV9; TRBD1 aligns across 9 bases. Trimming at V came to 2 bases and at J to 2 bases, leaving 5 bases not matched to a gene. The germline V gene encodes CDR1 SGDLS and CDR2 YYNGEE. The CDR3 contains 15 residues. Written as DNA, the CDR3 is TGTGCCAGCAGCGTCGGACAGGGGTCCCCCTACGAGCAGTACTTC. Translation gives CASSVGQGSPYEQYF. The full variable domain, in which reference TRBV9 and TRBJ2-7 provide the parts outside the CDR3, is DSGVTQTPKHLITATGQRVTLRCSPRSGDLSVYWYQQSLDQGLQFLIQYYNGEERAKGNILERFSAQQFPDLHSELNLSSLELGDSALYFCASSVGQGSPYEQYFGPGTRLTVT.

The chain employs TRBV29-1 and TRBJ1-2; the D gene is possibly TRBD1 (5 bases). The V and J ends lost 3 bases and 6 bases respectively, with 17 bases between them. In germline, CDR1 is SQVTM, CDR2 ANQGSEA. The CDR3 covers 14 residues. CDR3 residues: CSVDIRQGSNGYTF. The CDR3 DNA reads as TGCAGCGTTGATATCCGCCAGGGAAGCAATGGCTACACCTTC.

This clonotype was detected only a few times. The V gene is TRBV5-1, the J gene TRBJ2-7; D is perhaps TRBD2 (7 bases). V lost 3 bases to trimming and J lost 7 bases, with 14 bases between them. CDR3 size: 13 residues. The germline CDR1 and CDR2 sequences are SGHRS and YFSETQ. The DNA for the CDR3 is TGCGCCAGCAGCTGGGGGGGACAAGCGGAGCAGTACTTC. Protein sequence: CASSWGGQAEQYF.

In this sample, this clonotype turned up many times. The chain joins TRBV11-2 to TRBJ1-5; no clear D. Trimming removed 5 bases from V and 4 bases from J, with 9 bases in between. The CDR3 loop spans 13 amino acids. CDR1 is SGHAT, CDR2 FQNNGV, per germline. CDR3 DNA sequence: TGTGCCAGCAGCATTCAGGAGAATCAGCCCCAGCATTTT. Protein: CASSIQENQPQHF. The complete variable domain, with remaining parts taken from reference TRBV11-2 and TRBJ1-5, reads EAGVAQSPRYKIIEKRQSVAFWCNPISGHATLYWYQQILGQGPKLLIQFQNNGVVDDSQLPKDRFSAERLKGVDSTLKIQPAKLEDSAVYLCASSIQENQPQHFGDGTRLSIL.

This chain joins TRBV27 and TRBJ1-1; TRBD1 is a possible D gene (5 bases). CDR3 length equals 13 residues. V gave up 2 bases and J gave up 3 bases, with 7 bases separating them. Germline V gene data show CDR1 as MNHEY and CDR2 as SMNVEV (reference sequence). The CDR3, as DNA: TGTGCCAGCAGTTTAGACAGCGACACTGAAGCTTTCTTT. Encoded protein: CASSLDSDTEAFF.

This clonotype turned up a few times. The chain has TRBV20-1 and TRBJ1-5; D remains unclear. V was trimmed by 0 bases and J by 0 bases, leaving 9 bases between them. Germline lookup yields CDR1 DFQATT and CDR2 SNEGSKA (reference sequence). This CDR3 spans 15 amino acids. Here the CDR3 DNA reads TGCAGTGCTAGAGACCCGGTGATTAGCAATCAGCCCCAGCATTTT. It translates to CSARDPVISNQPQHF.

This clonotype was recorded at least ten times. The chain links TRBV28 to TRBJ1-1; 9 bases match TRBD1. Unmatched junction bases numbered 11, after V lost 5 bases and J lost 4 bases. The germline V gene encodes CDR1 MDHEN and CDR2 SYDVKM. CDR3 size: 16 residues. Here the CDR3 DNA reads TGTGCCAGCAGTCGAGAACAGGGGGCAGTTGGCACTGAAGCTTTCTTT. Translating gives CASSREQGAVGTEAFF.

At least ten counts were recorded for this clonotype. J is TRBJ2-6 and V is TRBV6-5, with D possibly being TRBD1 (5 bases). The CDR3 extends over 14 amino acids. V shed 5 bases and J shed 1 base, with 6 bases lying between them. Germline CDR1 reads MNHEY; CDR2 reads SVGAGI. The CDR3 reads CASSKGSGANVLTF. CDR3 nucleotide sequence: TGTGCCAGCAGTAAGGGGTCTGGGGCCAACGTCCTGACTTTC.

This clonotype appeared a few times. This chain links TRBV2 with TRBJ1-4; D ambiguous. V dropped 6 bases and J dropped 3 bases, with 8 bases sitting between them. The length of the CDR3 is 13 residues. Germline V gene sequence: CDR1 SNHLY, CDR2 FYNNEI. CDR3 loop: CASRQPSNEKLFF. The CDR3 DNA reads TGTGCCAGCAGACAGCCTTCTAATGAAAAACTGTTTTTT.

The rearrangement joins TRBV20-1 to TRBJ1-1, with D possibly TRBD1 on 6 matching bases. Trimming stripped 5 bases from V and 1 base from J, with 11 bases between. This CDR3 region has 13 residues. Germline V gene data show CDR1 as DFQATT and CDR2 as SNEGSKA (reference sequence). The chain's CDR3 is CSAERGRNTEAFF. The CDR3 coding sequence is TGCAGTGCTGAGAGGGGGAGGAACACTGAAGCTTTCTTT.

This rearrangement joins TRBV28 to TRBJ2-1; 10 bases align to TRBD2. This CDR3 is built from 16 residues. J gave up 6 bases and V 8 bases, and 13 bases lay outside the gene matches. Germline CDR1 and CDR2: MDHEN and SYDVKM. As DNA, the CDR3 is TGTGCCAGCGGTCCATCCCCTAGCGGGGGTATCAATGAGCAGTTCTTC. This translates into CASGPSPSGGINEQFF.

This clonotype was found a few times. A much larger clone lies a single base off, so this may be a read error. The gene calls are TRBV10-3 and TRBJ2-5, with TRBD1 matching 12 bases. The J call could be wrong; TRBJ2-7 is a better fit for the DNA end. Germline CDR1 reads ENHRY; CDR2 reads SYGVKD. The CDR3 is 14 residues long. In nucleotides, the CDR3 is TGTGCCATCAGGGGGGGGACAGGGGGCAACGAGCAGTACTTC. It specifies CAIRGGTGGNEQYF.

Many counts were recorded for this clonotype. The chain uses TRBV7-8 and TRBJ1-1; D perhaps matches TRBD1 (5 bases). The germline gives CDR1 SGHVS, CDR2 FQNEAQ. Trimming left V 5 bases short and J 0 bases short, with 10 bases between. CDR3 length: 14 residues. The CDR3 DNA follows: TGTGCCAGCAGCCAGGGCGGCGTGAACACTGAAGCTTTCTTT. It specifies CASSQGGVNTEAFF.

On this clonotype itself: Compared with germline, one end of the junction differs, possibly owing to a read error. The V and J genes are TRBV18 and TRBJ2-5, with D uncertain. Germline V gene sequence: CDR1 KGHSH, CDR2 LQKENI. The CDR3 has 13 residues. In nucleotides, the CDR3 is TGTGCCAGCCCACCCCGGATGGGAGAGACCCAGTACTTC. Its translation is CASPPRMGETQYF. The whole variable domain, remainder taken from reference TRBV18 and TRBJ2-5, is NAGVMQNPRHLVRRRGQEARLRCSPMKGHSHVYWYRQLPEEGLKFMVYLQKENIIDESGMPKERFSAEFPKEGPSILRIQQVVRGDSAAYFCASPPRMGETQYFGPGTRLLVL.